This entry describes one T cell receptor (beta chain). The source of the sample is a study of blood T cell repertoires in COVID-19. CDR1 is SGHAT and CDR2 is FQNNGV in the germline V gene. CDR3 length: 13 residues. The V gene lost 7 bases and the J gene lost 4 bases, with 11 bases spanning the gap. Per the study methods: Using reference gene primer amplification, nucleated cell counts were estimated. The repertoire was sequenced with immunoSEQ multiplex PCR; TCRdb's copy has only in-frame clones and lacks some. V, J and clone size derive from that table, while D and trimming were established from the DNA sequence. The repertoire has 130,000 to 150,000 clones, approximately 84% of them found once; the top ten carry 4.5% to 7%. Participant age was roughly 18 to 95 years, and participants resided in roughly 25 US areas.

V is TRBV11-2 and J is TRBJ1-3; D perhaps matches TRBD1 (5 bases). This clonotype originated in a man aged 40-55 years with acute COVID-19. The sample consisted of PBMCs or T cells enriched from blood (not recorded which). The CDR3 loop reads CASTGGLGNTIYF. In DNA form, the CDR3 reads TGTGCCAGCACCGGGGGTCTCGGAAACACCATATATTTT.